This T cell receptor (beta chain) was sequenced during a study of blood T cell repertoires in COVID-19. Overall study: Sites in the United States, Italy and Spain provided acute and convalescent COVID-19 samples. Sources were T cells, B-cell-depleted T cells, or PBMCs; the material itself was cDNA or gDNA.

Participants spanned ages about 18 to 90 years and resided in some 22 US areas. V dropped 1 base and J dropped 5 bases, with 15 bases sitting between them. The CDR3 totals 16 residues. Germline V gives CDR1 SGHVS, CDR2 FQNEAQ. Original methodology: Estimation of nucleated cell counts relied on the amplification of reference gene primers. Using immunoSEQ multiplex PCR, the repertoire was profiled, and TCRdb retains in-frame clones only, with some absent. V, J and clone size are taken as reported in that table, and D and trimming were inferred from the DNA itself. The table has over 200,000 clones, 86% seen once.

Material: PBMCs or T cells enriched from blood (not recorded which). The chain carries TRBV7-8 and TRBJ1-5; D not resolved. This TCR was recovered from a woman between 50 and 59 years old in a cohort exposed to, infected with or recovered from COVID-19 (not recorded which). The CDR3 reads CASSLGVLAVDQPQHF. CDR3 in DNA: TGTGCCAGCAGCTTAGGGGTACTCGCGGTGGATCAGCCCCAGCATTTT.